These 9 T cell receptor beta chains came from one sample sequenced in a study of blood T cell repertoires in COVID-19. Profiled with immunoSEQ multiplex PCR; TCRdb holds only in-frame clones, not every one. The sample holds roughly 41,000 clones, 74% seen once. The sample consisted of peripheral blood. The receptors were gathered from a man in his 70s with COVID-19, enrolled during active disease.

The genes are TRBV3-1 (or the pseudogene TRBV3-2) and TRBJ2-7, with 8 bases fitting TRBD1. The V segment lost 4 bases and the J segment 6 bases; nucleotides outside the gene matches: 14. CDR3 length: 16 residues. Germline-derived CDR1 and CDR2 are LGHDT and YNNKEL (reference sequence). The CDR3 here is CASSLRGGQGAREQYF. CDR3 DNA: TGTGCCAGCAGCCTCCGCGGCGGGCAGGGGGCGCGCGAGCAGTACTTC.

This chain joins TRBV10-3 and TRBJ2-1; 9 bases agree with TRBD2. The trim removed 4 bases at V and 15 bases at J, leaving 10 bases unmatched. Germline assignment: CDR1 ENHRY and CDR2 SYGVKD. This CDR3 has 13 residues. The CDR3: CAISGQTSGFRFF. The CDR3 DNA follows: TGTGCCATCAGTGGACAGACTAGCGGCTTCCGGTTCTTC.

This chain uses TRBV19 with TRBJ1-2; perhaps TRBD1 as D (5 bases). The CDR3 is 15 residues long. Between the trimmed V and J ends, which lost 3 bases and 3 bases, there was a span of 14 bases. Looked up from germline, CDR1 is LNHDA and CDR2 is SQIVND (reference sequence). CDR3 DNA sequence: TGTGCCAGTAGTATTACAGGAAGCAATCACTATGGCTACACCTTC. This encodes CASSITGSNHYGYTF.

CDR3 nucleotide sequence: TGTGCCAGCGGGTTGACAGGGATCGATGGCTACACCTTC. Translation: CASGLTGIDGYTF. The chain has TRBV18 and TRBJ1-2; 7 nucleotides align to TRBD1. The CDR3 is made up of 13 amino acids. Trimming at V came to 8 bases and at J to 6 bases, leaving 9 bases not matched to a gene. Looked up from germline, CDR1 is KGHSH and CDR2 is LQKENI.

This chain joins TRBV19 and TRBJ1-1, with 8 nucleotides matching TRBD1. Losses at the gene ends were 5 bases for V and 3 bases for J; bases not matched to a gene: 8. CDR3 length equals 15 residues. Germline CDR1 and CDR2: LNHDA and SQIVND (reference sequence). As DNA, the CDR3 is TGTGCCAGTAGTCTAAACCCGACAGGGGACACTGAAGCTTTCTTT. Translating gives CASSLNPTGDTEAFF.

The J gene is TRBJ2-7, the V gene TRBV5-1; tentatively, D is TRBD2 (6 bases). The germline gives CDR1 SGHRS, CDR2 YFSETQ. The length of the CDR3 is 14 residues. The V end was cut by 4 bases, the J end by 1 base, with 12 bases between. The CDR3 sequence is CASSRTTPSYEQYF. The CDR3 DNA reads TGCGCCAGCAGCCGGACTACCCCATCCTACGAGCAGTACTTC.

The chain combines TRBV11-2 with TRBJ2-1; D may be TRBD1 (7 bases). Germline loops: CDR1 SGHAT, CDR2 FQNNGV. This CDR3 comprises 18 residues. The V end lost 2 bases, the J end lost 8 bases, and 25 bases lay between the germline ends. CDR3 in DNA: TGTGCCAGCAGCTTAAGGGGGGCGGGACAGCCAGGGGCTGATGAGCAGTTCTTC. Translated, it gives CASSLRGAGQPGADEQFF.

The chain joins TRBV6-5 to TRBJ1-6, with a tentative D call TRBD1 (6 bases). Deletions cut 2 bases from V and 9 bases from J, with 14 bases between. The CDR3 has 15 residues. Germline V CDR1 and CDR2: MNHEY, SVGAGI. The CDR3 DNA sequence: TGTGCCAGCAGTTACGACAGGAAGAGTGGTTCACCCCTCCACTTT. It encodes CASSYDRKSGSPLHF.

V and J are TRBV11-2 and TRBJ2-2, with D possibly TRBD1 on 5 matching bases. Germline V gene lookup returns CDR1 SGHAT and CDR2 FQNNGV. The CDR3 has 14 residues. V was pared by 2 bases and J by 6 bases, with 10 bases between. The CDR3 reads CASSLSGSAGELFF. CDR3 nucleotide sequence: TGTGCCAGCAGCTTATCAGGGTCGGCCGGGGAGCTGTTTTTT.